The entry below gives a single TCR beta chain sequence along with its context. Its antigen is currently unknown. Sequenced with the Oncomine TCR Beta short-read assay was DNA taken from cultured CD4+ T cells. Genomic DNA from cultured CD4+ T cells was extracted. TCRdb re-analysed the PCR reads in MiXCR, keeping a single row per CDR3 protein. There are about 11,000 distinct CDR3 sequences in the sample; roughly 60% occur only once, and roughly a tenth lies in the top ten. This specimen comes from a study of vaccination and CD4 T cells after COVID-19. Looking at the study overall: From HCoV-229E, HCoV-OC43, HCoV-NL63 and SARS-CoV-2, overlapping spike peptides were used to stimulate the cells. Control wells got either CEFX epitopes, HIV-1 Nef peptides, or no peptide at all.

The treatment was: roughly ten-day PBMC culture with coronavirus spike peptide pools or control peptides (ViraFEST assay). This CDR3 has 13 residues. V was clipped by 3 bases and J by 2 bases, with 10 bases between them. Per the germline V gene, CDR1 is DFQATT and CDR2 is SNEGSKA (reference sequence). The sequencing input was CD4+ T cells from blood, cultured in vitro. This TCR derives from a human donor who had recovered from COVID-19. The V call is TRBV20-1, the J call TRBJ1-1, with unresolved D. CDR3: CSASGVPNTEAFF. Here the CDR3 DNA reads TGCAGTGCTAGCGGAGTCCCTAACACTGAAGCTTTCTTT.